What follows are 12 T cell receptor beta chains derived from one specimen sequenced in a study of cytomegalovirus exposure and HLA in healthy donors. PCR used 60 Vbeta primers and 13 Jbeta primers. TCRdb's copy holds only in-frame clones and misses some; the assay was immunoSEQ multiplex PCR. Here the sample spans 180,000 or so clones, over 60% being singletons. The sequenced sample consisted of PBMCs. The receptors were sampled from a man in his forties or fifties in good health and CMV-seropositive.

The CDR3 sequence: CASAGGGDTQYF. In DNA form, the CDR3 reads TGTGCCAGCGCGGGGGGGGGAGATACGCAGTATTTT. The rearrangement links TRBV7-2 to TRBJ2-3; TRBD2 matches 9 bases. The CDR3 extends over 12 amino acids. CDR1 and CDR2 (germline): SGHTA, FQGNSA. V gave up 8 bases and J gave up 5 bases; unmatched junction bases: 2.

The V call is TRBV28, the J call TRBJ2-3; perhaps TRBD1 as D (6 bases). The germline V gene encodes CDR1 MDHEN and CDR2 SYDVKM. The V and J ends lost 2 bases and 5 bases respectively, with 11 bases between them. The CDR3 is 14 residues long. The CDR3 here is CASSLPGGGDTQYF. CDR3 bases: TGTGCCAGCAGTTTACCTGGGGGCGGAGATACGCAGTATTTT.

The genes are TRBV21-1 and TRBJ1-2. TRBV21-1 is a pseudogene locus. The length of the CDR3 is 15 residues. CDR3: CASSKIGGTDYGYTF. CDR3 bases: TGTGCCAGCAGCAAGATTGGAGGCACGGACTATGGCTACACCTTC.

V and J are TRBV30 and TRBJ1-2; a possible D gene is TRBD1 (6 bases). Looked up from germline, CDR1 is GTSNPN and CDR2 is SVGIG (reference sequence). Trimming shortened V by 1 base and J by 2 bases, and 17 bases separated the two germline ends. This CDR3 is 16 amino acids long. Here the CDR3 DNA reads TGTGCCTGGAGTGGCACCAGAGTGGGGGCGAACTATGGCTACACCTTC. Its protein product is CAWSGTRVGANYGYTF.

A single count supports this clone. The chain uses TRBV5-1 and TRBJ2-1, with 9 positions matching TRBD1. Germline CDR1 and CDR2: SGHRS and YFSETQ. With 2 bases clipped from V and 6 bases from J, the junction kept 6 bases outside the gene matches. This CDR3 contains 15 residues. The CDR3 region is CASSLGDRVGNEQFF. CDR3 DNA sequence: TGCGCCAGCAGCTTAGGGGACAGGGTAGGCAATGAGCAGTTCTTC.

This sequence joins TRBV5-4 and TRBJ1-3, with D possibly being TRBD1 (6 bases). The germline CDR1 and CDR2 sequences are SGHNT and YYREEE (reference sequence). Trimming removed 3 bases at V and 0 bases at J, with 13 bases between. The CDR3 sequence is 16 residues long. CDR3 nucleotide sequence: TGTGCCAGCAGCTCCGATACAGGGTACTCTGGAAACACCATATATTTT. Translation: CASSSDTGYSGNTIYF.

The rearrangement joins TRBV10-3 to TRBJ1-1; no clear D. Trimming stripped 3 bases from V and 1 base from J, with 3 bases between. Per germline, CDR1 ENHRY and CDR2 SYGVKD. CDR3 length: 12 amino acids. This CDR3 is CAISDKNTEAFF. Written as DNA, the CDR3 is TGTGCCATCAGTGACAAGAACACTGAAGCTTTCTTT.

The chain links TRBV6-1 to TRBJ2-2; 11 nucleotides align to TRBD1. Germline loops: CDR1 MNHNS, CDR2 SASEGT. V was clipped by 6 bases and J by 6 bases; unmatched bases: 6. CDR3 length: 15 residues. The CDR3 spells CASRDGGQGAGELFF. The CDR3 nucleotides are TGTGCCAGCAGGGACGGGGGACAGGGGGCCGGGGAGCTGTTTTTT.

A note on this clone: The sample contains more than one DNA sequence encoding this CDR3. This chain links TRBV19 with TRBJ1-5, with 7 bases that match TRBD1. Germline-derived CDR1 and CDR2 are LNHDA and SQIVND (reference sequence). The V segment lost 4 bases and the J segment 2 bases; nucleotides outside the gene matches: 2. The CDR3 extends over 14 amino acids. The CDR3 DNA follows: TGTGCCAGTAGTACCGACAGGGGCAATCAGCCCCAGCATTTT. Its translation: CASSTDRGNQPQHF.

The rearrangement uses TRBV2 and TRBJ2-1; TRBD2 matches at 9 bases. This CDR3 has 16 amino acids. Per germline, CDR1 SNHLY and CDR2 FYNNEI. V shed 6 bases, J shed 0 bases, and the junction held 6 bases outside the gene matches. For the CDR3, the DNA is TGTGCCAGCAGAACAGGCGGGGGGGCCTCCTACAATGAGCAGTTCTTC. It yields the protein CASRTGGGASYNEQFF.

This chain joins TRBV30 and TRBJ1-2; a possible D gene is TRBD1 (5 bases). This CDR3 contains 15 residues. V was clipped by 1 base and J by 8 bases, with 20 bases between them. Germline V gene data show CDR1 as GTSNPN and CDR2 as SVGIG (reference sequence). This chain's CDR3 is CAWSDPLKGIWGYTF. DNA of the CDR3: TGTGCCTGGAGTGACCCCCTAAAGGGGATCTGGGGCTACACCTTC.

This clone occurred once. The chain carries TRBV5-1 and TRBJ1-1; D might be TRBD1 (5 bases). Germline CDR1 and CDR2: SGHRS and YFSETQ. The CDR3 has 15 amino acids. V lost 2 bases, J lost 1 base, and 12 bases lay in between. The CDR3 protein is CASSLVGGENTEAFF. The CDR3 region has the DNA TGCGCCAGCAGCTTAGTGGGGGGAGAGAACACTGAAGCTTTCTTT.